Listed here are 7 T cell receptor beta chains from one sample, sequenced in a study of Ad26.COV2.S vaccination and SARS-CoV-2 variants (dated by TCRdb to the early 2020s). Explained via the paper, the treatment or condition label denotes: 19 received Ad26.COV2.S at low or high dose, single or two shots; a few received placebo; per-sample allocation not given. Repertoires of vaccine and placebo recipients were sequenced from samples collected on day 63 after the first injection. Receptors were amplified or captured by the immunoSEQ multiplex PCR assay. TCRdb carries this immuneACCESS record with in-frame sequences only. Its versions omit some clonotypes, under half of them owing to an unresolved V gene in the studies checked, with the rest unexplained. The sample has roughly 400,000 clones on record, about nine tenths of them singletons. In total, the top ten clones hold under 2% of the sample. Sequenced here: peripheral blood, sampled in a trial of Ad26.COV2.S vaccine versus placebo. The receptors were gathered from a person between 18 and 65 years old who received the Ad26.COV2.S COVID-19 vaccine or a placebo.

This chain links TRBV10-3 with TRBJ2-6, with 7 bases lining up with TRBD1. The V gene's germline CDR1 is ENHRY and CDR2 SYGVKD. J was trimmed by 0 bases and V by 4 bases; bases with no gene match: 9. CDR3 length: 18 residues. The CDR3 region has the DNA TGTGCCATCAGTGCGTGGGCAGGGGGTAACTCTGGGGCCAACGTCCTGACTTTC. Amino acids: CAISAWAGGNSGANVLTF.

The rearrangement links TRBV5-1 to TRBJ2-3; a possible D gene is TRBD2 (6 bases). Germline V CDR1 and CDR2: SGHRS, YFSETQ. There are 11 residues in the CDR3. Trimming stripped 7 bases from V and 6 bases from J, with 9 bases between. The CDR3 region has the DNA TGCGCCAGCCTCCGGGGGGATACGCAGTATTTT. This encodes CASLRGDTQYF.

V gene TRBV11-2 combines with J gene TRBJ2-1; 7 nucleotides match TRBD1. Germline CDR1 and CDR2: SGHAT and FQNNGV. This CDR3 is built from 15 residues. V lost 4 bases, J lost 1 base, and 4 bases stayed unmatched. CDR3 nucleotides: TGTGCCAGCAGCTCAACAGGGGATTCCTACAATGAGCAGTTCTTC. Protein sequence: CASSSTGDSYNEQFF.

V gene TRBV7-9 combines with J gene TRBJ1-2; possible D gene TRBD1, 6 bases. The V end was cut by 1 base, the J end by 8 bases, with 17 bases between. Germline CDR1 is SEHNR and CDR2 is FQNEAQ (reference sequence). There are 15 residues in the CDR3. The CDR3 spells CASSLGRQVGRGYTF. The CDR3 DNA reads TGTGCCAGCAGCTTAGGGCGACAGGTCGGGCGCGGCTACACCTTC.

The rearrangement joins TRBV7-6 to TRBJ1-6; tentative D call: TRBD1 (6 bases). Trimming cost V 2 bases and J 9 bases, with 17 bases left between them. Per germline, CDR1 SGHVS and CDR2 FNYEAQ. The CDR3 length is 16 residues. The CDR3, as DNA: TGTGCCAGCAGCTTATTGTCAGCAGGGGCTACTTCACCCCTCCACTTT. As protein: CASSLLSAGATSPLHF.

This chain uses TRBV30 with TRBJ2-2; D not resolved. V dropped 4 bases and J dropped 7 bases, with 10 bases sitting between them. Germline values: CDR1 GTSNPN, CDR2 SVGIG (reference sequence). The CDR3 extends over 12 amino acids. CDR3 sequence (DNA): TGTGCCTGGACAGTACTGAGCGGGGAGCTGTTTTTT. This codes for CAWTVLSGELFF.

The chain couples TRBV19 to TRBJ1-1, with 9 bases that match TRBD1. Germline V gene lookup returns CDR1 LNHDA and CDR2 SQIVND (reference sequence). The CDR3 consists of 18 residues. The V and J ends lost 6 bases and 1 base, in that order; junction bases with no gene match: 15. The chain's CDR3 is CASRGHRSDRGSNTEAFF. The CDR3 bases are TGTGCCAGTAGGGGGCATAGAAGCGACAGGGGGTCGAACACTGAAGCTTTCTTT.